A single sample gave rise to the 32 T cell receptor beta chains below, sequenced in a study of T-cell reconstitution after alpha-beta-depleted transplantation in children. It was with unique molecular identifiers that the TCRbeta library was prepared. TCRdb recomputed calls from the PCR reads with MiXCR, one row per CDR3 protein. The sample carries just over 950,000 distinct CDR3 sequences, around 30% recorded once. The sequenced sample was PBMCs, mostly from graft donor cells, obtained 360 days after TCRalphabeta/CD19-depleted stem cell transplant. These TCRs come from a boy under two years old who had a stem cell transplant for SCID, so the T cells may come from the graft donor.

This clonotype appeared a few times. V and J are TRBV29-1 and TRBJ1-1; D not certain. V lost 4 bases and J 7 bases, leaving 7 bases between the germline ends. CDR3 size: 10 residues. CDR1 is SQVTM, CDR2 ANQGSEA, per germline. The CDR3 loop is CSVAGGEAFF. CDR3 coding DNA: TGCAGCGTTGCCGGCGGTGAAGCTTTCTTT.

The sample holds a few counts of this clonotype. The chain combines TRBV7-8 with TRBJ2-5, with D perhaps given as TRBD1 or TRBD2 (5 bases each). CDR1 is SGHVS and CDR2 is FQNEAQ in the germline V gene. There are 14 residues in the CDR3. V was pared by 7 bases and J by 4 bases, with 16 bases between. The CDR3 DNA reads TGTGCCAGCACCGAGATGGGACGGACAGAGACCCAGTACTTC. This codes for CASTEMGRTETQYF.

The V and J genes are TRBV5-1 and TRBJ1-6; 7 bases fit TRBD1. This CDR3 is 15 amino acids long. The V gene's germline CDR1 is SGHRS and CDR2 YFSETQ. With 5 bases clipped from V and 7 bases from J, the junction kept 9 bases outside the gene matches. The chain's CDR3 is CASSSREQGNSPLHF. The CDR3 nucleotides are TGCGCCAGCAGTTCCCGGGAACAGGGGAATTCACCCCTCCACTTT.

The CDR3 loop reads CASSSGRLQETQYF. The CDR3 nucleotides are TGTGCCAGCAGCTCGGGGCGGCTCCAAGAGACCCAGTACTTC. The chain is built from TRBV7-2 and TRBJ2-5; perhaps D is TRBD1 or TRBD2 (5 bases each). Germline CDR1 SGHTA, CDR2 FQGNSA. V shed 4 bases and J shed 1 base, with 10 bases lying between them. The CDR3 extends over 14 amino acids.

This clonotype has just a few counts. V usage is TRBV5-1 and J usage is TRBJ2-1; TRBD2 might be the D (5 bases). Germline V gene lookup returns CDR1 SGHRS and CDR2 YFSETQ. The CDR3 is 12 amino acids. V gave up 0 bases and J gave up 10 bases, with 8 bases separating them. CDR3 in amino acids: CASSLVGMEQFF. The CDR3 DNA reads TGCGCCAGCAGCTTGGTCGGGATGGAGCAGTTCTTC.

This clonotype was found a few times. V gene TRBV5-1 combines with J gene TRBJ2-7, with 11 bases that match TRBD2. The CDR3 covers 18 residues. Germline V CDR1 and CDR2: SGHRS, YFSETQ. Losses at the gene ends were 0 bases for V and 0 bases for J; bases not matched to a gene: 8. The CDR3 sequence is CASSLALAGGRISYEQYF. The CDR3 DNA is TGCGCCAGCAGCTTGGCCCTAGCGGGGGGACGCATCTCCTACGAGCAGTACTTC. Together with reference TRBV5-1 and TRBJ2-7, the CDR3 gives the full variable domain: KAGVTQTPRYLIKTRGQQVTLSCSPISGHRSVSWYQQTPGQGLQFLFEYFSETQRNKGNFPGRFSGRQFSNSRSEMNVSTLELGDSALYLCASSLALAGGRISYEQYFGPGTRLTVT.

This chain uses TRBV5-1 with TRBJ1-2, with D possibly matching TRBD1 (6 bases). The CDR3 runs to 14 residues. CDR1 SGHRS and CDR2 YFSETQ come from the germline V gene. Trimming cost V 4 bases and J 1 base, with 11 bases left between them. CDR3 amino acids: CASSGGRFNYGYTF. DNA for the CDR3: TGCGCCAGCAGCGGGGGGCGTTTTAACTATGGCTACACCTTC.

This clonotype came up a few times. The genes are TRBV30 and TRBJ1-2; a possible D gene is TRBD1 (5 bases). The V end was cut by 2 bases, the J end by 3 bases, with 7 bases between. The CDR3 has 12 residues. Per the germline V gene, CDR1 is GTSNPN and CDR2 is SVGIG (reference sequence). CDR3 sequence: CAWSPGYYGYTF. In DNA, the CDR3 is TGTGCCTGGAGTCCAGGGTACTATGGCTACACCTTC.

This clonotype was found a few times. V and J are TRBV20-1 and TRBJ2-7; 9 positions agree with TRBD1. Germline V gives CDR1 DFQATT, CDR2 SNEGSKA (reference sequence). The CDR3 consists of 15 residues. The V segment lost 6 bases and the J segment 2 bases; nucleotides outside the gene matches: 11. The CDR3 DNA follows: TGCAGTGCGAGGGAACACAGGGGGCTCCCCTACGAGCAGTACTTC. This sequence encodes CSAREHRGLPYEQYF.

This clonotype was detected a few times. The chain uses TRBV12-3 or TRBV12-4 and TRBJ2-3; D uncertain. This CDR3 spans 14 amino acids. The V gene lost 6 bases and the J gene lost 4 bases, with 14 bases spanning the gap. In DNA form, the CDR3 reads TGTGCCAGCAGCTACGACTGGGTCCCAGATACGCAGTATTTT. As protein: CASSYDWVPDTQYF.

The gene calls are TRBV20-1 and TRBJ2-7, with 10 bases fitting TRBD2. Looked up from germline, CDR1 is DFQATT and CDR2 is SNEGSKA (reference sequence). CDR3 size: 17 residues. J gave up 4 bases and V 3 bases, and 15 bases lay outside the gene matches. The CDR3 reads CSARAGTSGEVLYEQYF. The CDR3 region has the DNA TGCAGTGCTAGGGCCGGAACTAGCGGGGAGGTACTTTACGAGCAGTACTTC.

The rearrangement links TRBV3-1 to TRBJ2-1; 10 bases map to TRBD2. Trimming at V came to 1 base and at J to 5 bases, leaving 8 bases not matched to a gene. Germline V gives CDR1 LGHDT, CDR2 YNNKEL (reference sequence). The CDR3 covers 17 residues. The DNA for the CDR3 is TGTGCCAGCAGCCAAGTGTTCACTAGCGGGGCTAACAATGAGCAGTTCTTC. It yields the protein CASSQVFTSGANNEQFF.

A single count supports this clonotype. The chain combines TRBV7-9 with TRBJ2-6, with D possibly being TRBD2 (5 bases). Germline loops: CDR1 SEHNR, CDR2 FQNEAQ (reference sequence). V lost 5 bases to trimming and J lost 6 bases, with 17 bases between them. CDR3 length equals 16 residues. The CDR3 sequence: CASSPRFLGAANVLTF. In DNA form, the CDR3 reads TGTGCCAGCAGCCCGCGTTTTCTGGGAGCGGCCAACGTCCTGACTTTC.

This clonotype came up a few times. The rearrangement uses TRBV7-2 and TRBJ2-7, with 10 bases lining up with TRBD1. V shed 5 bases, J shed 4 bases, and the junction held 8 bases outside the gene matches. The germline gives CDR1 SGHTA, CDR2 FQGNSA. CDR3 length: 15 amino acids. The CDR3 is CASSLPGTGAYEQYF. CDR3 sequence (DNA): TGTGCCAGCAGCCTCCCCGGGACAGGGGCATACGAGCAGTACTTC.

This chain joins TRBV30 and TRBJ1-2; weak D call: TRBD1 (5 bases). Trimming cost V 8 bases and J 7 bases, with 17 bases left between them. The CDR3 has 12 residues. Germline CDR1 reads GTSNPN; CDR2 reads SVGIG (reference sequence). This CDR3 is CAVTGWETGYTF. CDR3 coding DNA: TGTGCCGTAACAGGTTGGGAAACTGGCTACACCTTC.

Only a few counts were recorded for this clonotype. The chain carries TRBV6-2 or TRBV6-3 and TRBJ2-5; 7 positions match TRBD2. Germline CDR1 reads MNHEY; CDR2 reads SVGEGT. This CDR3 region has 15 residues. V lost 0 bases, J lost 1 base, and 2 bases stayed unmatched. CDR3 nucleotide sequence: TGTGCCAGCAGTTACTCGCGGGGGTTCCAAGAGACCCAGTACTTC. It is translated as CASSYSRGFQETQYF.

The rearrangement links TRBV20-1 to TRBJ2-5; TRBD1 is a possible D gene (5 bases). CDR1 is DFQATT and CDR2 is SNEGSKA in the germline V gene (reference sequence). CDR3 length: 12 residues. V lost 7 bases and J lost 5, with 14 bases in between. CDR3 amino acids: CSGGDSGETQYF. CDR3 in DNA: TGCAGTGGGGGCGACTCCGGCGAGACCCAGTACTTC.

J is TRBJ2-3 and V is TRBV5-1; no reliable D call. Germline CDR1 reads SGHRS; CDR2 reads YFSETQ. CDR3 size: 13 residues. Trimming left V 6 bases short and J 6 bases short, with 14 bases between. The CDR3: CASNISPRDTQYF. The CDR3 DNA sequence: TGCGCCAGCAACATTAGTCCAAGGGATACGCAGTATTTT.

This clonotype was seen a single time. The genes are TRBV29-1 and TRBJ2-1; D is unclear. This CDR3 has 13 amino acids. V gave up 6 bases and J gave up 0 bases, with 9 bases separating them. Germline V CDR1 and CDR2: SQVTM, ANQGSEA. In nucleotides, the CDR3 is TGCAGCGTCGGATCCTTCTCCTACAATGAGCAGTTCTTC. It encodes CSVGSFSYNEQFF.

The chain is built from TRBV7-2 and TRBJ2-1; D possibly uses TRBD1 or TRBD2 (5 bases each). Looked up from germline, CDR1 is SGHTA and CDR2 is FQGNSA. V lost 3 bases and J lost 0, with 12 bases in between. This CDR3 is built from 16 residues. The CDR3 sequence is CASSFSGTFSYNEQFF. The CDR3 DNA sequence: TGTGCCAGCAGCTTCTCCGGGACCTTCTCCTACAATGAGCAGTTCTTC.

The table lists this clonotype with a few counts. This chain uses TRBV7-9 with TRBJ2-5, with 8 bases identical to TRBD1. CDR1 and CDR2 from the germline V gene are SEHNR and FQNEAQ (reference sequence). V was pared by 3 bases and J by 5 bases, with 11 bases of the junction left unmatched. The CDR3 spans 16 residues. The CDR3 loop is CASSFERTGLWETQYF. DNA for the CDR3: TGTGCCAGCAGCTTCGAACGGACAGGGTTGTGGGAGACCCAGTACTTC.

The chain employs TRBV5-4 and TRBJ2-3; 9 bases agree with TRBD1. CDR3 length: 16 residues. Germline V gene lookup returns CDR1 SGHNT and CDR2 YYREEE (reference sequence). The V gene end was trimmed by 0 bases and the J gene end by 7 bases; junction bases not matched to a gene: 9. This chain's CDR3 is CASSLAPGQGEYTQYF. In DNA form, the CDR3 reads TGTGCCAGCAGCTTGGCCCCGGGACAGGGAGAATATACGCAGTATTTT. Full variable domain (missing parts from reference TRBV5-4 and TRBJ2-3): ETGVTQSPTHLIKTRGQQVTLRCSSQSGHNTVSWYQQALGQGPQFIFQYYREEENGRGNFPPRFSGLQFPNYSSELNVNALELDDSALYLCASSLAPGQGEYTQYFGPGTRLTVL.

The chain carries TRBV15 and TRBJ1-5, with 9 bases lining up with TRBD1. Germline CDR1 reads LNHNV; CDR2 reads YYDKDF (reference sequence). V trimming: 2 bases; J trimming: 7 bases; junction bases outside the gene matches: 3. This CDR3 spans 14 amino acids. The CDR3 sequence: CATSRPDRGQPQHF. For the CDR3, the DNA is TGTGCCACCAGCAGACCGGACAGGGGCCAGCCCCAGCATTTT.

In DNA, the CDR3 is TGTGCCAGCAGTGCGGGGGTTCCCCCCTATGGCTACACCTTC. It encodes CASSAGVPPYGYTF. The chain joins TRBV25-1 to TRBJ1-2, with D maybe TRBD1 (5 bases). Between the trimmed V and J ends, which lost 4 bases and 4 bases, there was a span of 13 bases. The CDR3 spans 14 residues. Germline CDR1 and CDR2: MGHDK and SYGVNS.

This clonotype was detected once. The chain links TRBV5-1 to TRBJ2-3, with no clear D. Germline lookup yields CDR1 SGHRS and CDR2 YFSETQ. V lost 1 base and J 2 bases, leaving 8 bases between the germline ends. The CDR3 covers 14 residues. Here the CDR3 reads CASSLTQFTDTQYF. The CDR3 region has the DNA TGCGCCAGCAGCTTGACGCAGTTCACAGATACGCAGTATTTT.

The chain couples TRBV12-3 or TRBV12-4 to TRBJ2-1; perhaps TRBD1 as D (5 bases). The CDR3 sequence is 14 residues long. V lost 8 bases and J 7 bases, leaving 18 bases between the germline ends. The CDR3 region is CASGLRARLNEQFF. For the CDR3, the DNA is TGTGCCAGCGGGCTCAGGGCCCGCCTAAATGAGCAGTTCTTC.

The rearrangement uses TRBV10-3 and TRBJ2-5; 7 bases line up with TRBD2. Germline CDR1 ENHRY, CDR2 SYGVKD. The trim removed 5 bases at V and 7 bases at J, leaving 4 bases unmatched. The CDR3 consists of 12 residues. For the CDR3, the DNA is TGTGCCATCAGTAGCGGGGAGGGGACCCAGTACTTC. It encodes CAISSGEGTQYF.

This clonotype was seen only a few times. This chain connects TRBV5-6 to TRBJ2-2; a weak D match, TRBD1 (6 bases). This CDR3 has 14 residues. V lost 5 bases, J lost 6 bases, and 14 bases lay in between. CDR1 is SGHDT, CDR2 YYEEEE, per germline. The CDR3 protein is CASRPGTKSGELFF. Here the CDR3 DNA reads TGTGCCAGCAGGCCCGGGACAAAGTCCGGGGAGCTGTTTTTT. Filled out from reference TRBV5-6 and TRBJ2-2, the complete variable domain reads DAGVTQSPTHLIKTRGQQVTLRCSPKSGHDTVSWYQQALGQGPQFIFQYYEEEERQRGNFPDRFSGHQFPNYSSELNVNALLLGDSALYLCASRPGTKSGELFFGEGSRLTVL.

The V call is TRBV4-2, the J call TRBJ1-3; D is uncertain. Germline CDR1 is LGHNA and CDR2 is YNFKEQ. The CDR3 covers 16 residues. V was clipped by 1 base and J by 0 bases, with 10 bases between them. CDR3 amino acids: CASSQVGVPSGNTIYF. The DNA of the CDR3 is TGTGCCAGCAGCCAAGTTGGGGTACCCTCTGGAAACACCATATATTTT.

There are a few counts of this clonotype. The CDR3 protein is CASSPAAFQINNEQFF. CDR3 nucleotides: TGTGCCAGCAGCCCAGCGGCCTTCCAGATAAACAATGAGCAGTTCTTC. The chain uses TRBV7-2 and TRBJ2-1, with D possibly TRBD2 on 5 matching bases. This CDR3 has 16 amino acids. Germline V gene lookup returns CDR1 SGHTA and CDR2 FQGNSA. V lost 5 bases and J lost 5, with 19 bases in between.

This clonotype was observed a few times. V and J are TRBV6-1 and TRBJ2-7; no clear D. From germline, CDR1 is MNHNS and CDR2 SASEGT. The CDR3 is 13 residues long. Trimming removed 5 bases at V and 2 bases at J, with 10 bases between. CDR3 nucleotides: TGTGCCAGCAGTCGAAAGGAGACCTACGAGCAGTACTTC. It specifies CASSRKETYEQYF.

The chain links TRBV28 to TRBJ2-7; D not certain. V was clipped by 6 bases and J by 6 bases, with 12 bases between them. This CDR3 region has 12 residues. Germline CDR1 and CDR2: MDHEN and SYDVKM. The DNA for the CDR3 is TGTGCCAGCAGCCCGGACCTATTCGAGCAGTACTTC. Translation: CASSPDLFEQYF.